The entry below describes one T cell receptor beta chain. The antigen is not known. The authors produced TCR alpha and TCR beta cDNA libraries with sample barcodes and UMIs by 5'RACE using constant-segment primers. TCRdb re-analysed the 5' RACE reads in MiXCR, keeping a single row per CDR3 protein. The table has some 330,000 distinct CDR3 sequences, approximately 21% seen once. The data originate from a study of T-cell memory formation after mild COVID-19. Study-wide points: In pre-infection memory, a portion of responding clones appeared, which suggested that cross-reactive memory joined. Contracting CD8+ clones were enriched in EMRA, CD4+ mainly in CM and EM.

Germline V gene lookup returns CDR1 SGHVS and CDR2 FNYEAQ. The CDR3 has 15 amino acids. Losses at the gene ends were 1 base for V and 1 base for J; bases not matched to a gene: 4. Sequenced: PBMCs or a T cell subset sorted from them (not recorded which). The sequence derives from an adult woman who had mild COVID-19 (a few samples of this study predate the infection). Cell type and time point are not known. The V and J genes are TRBV7-6 and TRBJ2-7; 7 nucleotides match TRBD1. The CDR3 DNA sequence: TGTGCCAGCAGCTTAGAGGACAGGACTTCCTACGAGCAGTACTTC. Encoded protein: CASSLEDRTSYEQYF.